One and the same sample provided the 4 T cell receptor beta chains below, sequenced in a study of CD8 T cells in Susac syndrome. After extraction with the RNeasy kit, about 0.5 to 1 ug of the RNA was reverse transcribed using random hexamers. MiXCR, run by TCRdb on the immunoSEQ multiplex PCR reads, gives a single entry per CDR3 protein. The sample shows 40,000 to 60,000 distinct CDR3 sequences, 93% of them seen only once. The sequenced sample consisted of CD8+ T cells from PBMCs. These TCRs come from a human donor with multiple sclerosis.

This clonotype has a single count. The V gene is TRBV14, the J gene TRBJ2-3; D unresolved. The CDR3 runs 11 residues. The germline V and J ends were trimmed by 6 bases and 10 bases, with 11 bases remaining between them. CDR1 and CDR2 from the germline V gene are SGHDN and FVKESK. CDR3 bases: TGTGCCAGCAGGGACGGAGTTGCGCAGTATTTT. Its translation is CASRDGVAQYF.

The CDR3 loop reads CASSQGGTGWYGYTF. In nucleotides, the CDR3 is TGCGCCAGCAGCCAAGGCGGGACGGGATGGTATGGCTACACCTTC. The gene calls are TRBV4-1 and TRBJ1-2, with TRBD1 as a possible D gene (5 bases). The CDR3 is 15 amino acids. The V and J ends lost 1 base and 5 bases respectively, with 14 bases between them. CDR1 is MGHRA and CDR2 is YSYEKL in the germline V gene.

The chain combines TRBV30 with TRBJ1-1; 7 bases are a match to TRBD1. The trim removed 2 bases at V and 0 bases at J, leaving 0 bases unmatched. The CDR3 runs to 13 residues. Germline lookup yields CDR1 GTSNPN and CDR2 SVGIG (reference sequence). The CDR3 coding sequence is TGTGCCTGGAGTACAGGGGTGAACACTGAAGCTTTCTTT. Amino acid sequence: CAWSTGVNTEAFF.

This clonotype is a singleton in its sample. V gene TRBV5-1 combines with J gene TRBJ2-2, with 9 bases aligning to TRBD1. This CDR3 has 14 amino acids. Germline trimming cut 4 bases from V and 6 bases from J; bases unmatched to any gene: 4. Germline V gene sequence: CDR1 SGHRS, CDR2 YFSETQ. For the CDR3, the DNA is TGCGCCAGCAGCGTTCGACAGGGGGCCGGGGAGCTGTTTTTT. Protein product: CASSVRQGAGELFF.